The present T cell receptor beta chain was sequenced within a study of blood T cells in healthy people across ages. In this sample, this clonotype turned up a few times. Next came a second PCR, run for about 7 to 12 cycles, which used a sample-barcoded 5' primer along with a J-beta primer mix. TCRdb re-called the 5' RACE reads through MiXCR, storing one row per CDR3 protein. The data show about 1.5 million distinct CDR3 sequences, roughly 43% seen once. The CDR3 covers 16 residues. V lost 1 base and J lost 7, with 20 bases in between. CDR1 and CDR2 from the germline V gene are LGHNA and YSLEER. The V gene is TRBV4-3, the J gene TRBJ2-7; D is perhaps TRBD1 or TRBD2 (6 bases each). The source is a woman younger than 30 in good health. The sequenced sample consisted of blood. The CDR3 region is CASSQGFAGEDNEQYF. CDR3 DNA: TGCGCCAGCAGCCAAGGGTTCGCAGGGGAGGACAATGAGCAGTACTTC.